This entry lists 9 T cell receptor beta chains sequenced from one sample in a study of control samples from healthy donors and cancer patients. Clones were read by immunoSEQ multiplex PCR, and TCRdb kept only the in-frame ones, dropping some. The sample data list fewer than 200,000 clones. Sequencing input: blood. These receptors were taken from a woman in her thirties in good health.

The chain is built from TRBV4-1 and TRBJ1-6; possibly TRBD1 for D (6 bases). The CDR3 extends over 15 amino acids. Germline CDR1 reads MGHRA; CDR2 reads YSYEKL. Trimming stripped 2 bases from V and 10 bases from J, with 15 bases between. DNA for the CDR3: TGCGCCAGCAGCCAATTGGAACAGGGAGGCTCACCCCTCCACTTT. This gives the protein CASSQLEQGGSPLHF.

V is TRBV6-2 or TRBV6-3 and J is TRBJ2-3; 11 nucleotides line up with TRBD2. The trim removed 4 bases at V and 3 bases at J, leaving 3 bases unmatched. The length of the CDR3 is 15 residues. Germline loops: CDR1 MNHEY, CDR2 SVGEGT. The CDR3 protein is CASSWGTSGTDTQYF. The CDR3, as DNA: TGTGCCAGCAGTTGGGGGACTAGCGGAACAGATACGCAGTATTTT.

Turning to this clone: This specimen includes other DNA sequences encoding the same CDR3. This chain joins TRBV29-1 and TRBJ1-2; D is uncertain. V was clipped by 2 bases and J by 6 bases, with 7 bases between them. Germline V gene data show CDR1 as SQVTM and CDR2 as ANQGSEA. This CDR3 has 11 residues. CDR3 DNA: TGCAGCGTTGAATCAAGGGATGGCTACACCTTC. Its translation is CSVESRDGYTF.

The rearrangement joins TRBV28 to TRBJ2-3; 11 nucleotides match TRBD2. The V segment lost 5 bases and the J segment 2 bases; nucleotides outside the gene matches: 6. Per the germline V gene, CDR1 is MDHEN and CDR2 is SYDVKM. The CDR3 sequence is 16 residues long. This chain's CDR3 is CASSKTSGALTDTQYF. CDR3 nucleotide sequence: TGTGCCAGCAGTAAGACTAGCGGGGCCCTCACAGATACGCAGTATTTT.

A word on this clone: Different DNA sequences within this sample yield the same CDR3. The chain carries TRBV6-1 and TRBJ1-2, with D possibly TRBD1 on 5 matching bases. There are 15 residues in the CDR3. Per germline, CDR1 MNHNS and CDR2 SASEGT. V dropped 0 bases and J dropped 4 bases, with 12 bases sitting between them. The CDR3 nucleotides read TGTGCCAGCAGTGAAGCGGGGCAGGGCGGCTATGGCTACACCTTC. It encodes CASSEAGQGGYGYTF.

V gene TRBV27 combines with J gene TRBJ1-5, with D maybe TRBD1 (5 bases). V lost 6 bases to trimming and J lost 0 bases, with 15 bases between them. Germline V CDR1 and CDR2: MNHEY, SMNVEV (reference sequence). The CDR3 consists of 16 residues. This chain's CDR3 is CASRPDSVYSNQPQHF. CDR3 nucleotides: TGTGCCAGCAGGCCTGACAGCGTTTATAGCAATCAGCCCCAGCATTTT.

CDR3 sequence reads: CASSQDVLEVSYNEQFF. The CDR3 DNA follows: TGTGCCAGCAGCCAAGATGTTCTTGAAGTCTCCTACAATGAGCAGTTCTTC. The chain combines TRBV3-1 (or the pseudogene TRBV3-2) with TRBJ2-1; D uncertain. This CDR3 region has 17 residues. Trimming stripped 0 bases from V and 0 bases from J, with 12 bases between. The germline V gene encodes CDR1 LGHDT and CDR2 YNNKEL (reference sequence).

The chain recombines TRBV3-1 (or the pseudogene TRBV3-2) with TRBJ2-7, with a tentative D call TRBD1 (6 bases). The CDR3 has 15 residues. From germline, CDR1 is LGHDT and CDR2 YNNKEL (reference sequence). The V and J ends lost 0 bases and 0 bases respectively, with 9 bases between them. The CDR3 region is CASSQDPDSSYEQYF. The CDR3 bases are TGTGCCAGCAGCCAAGACCCGGACAGCTCCTACGAGCAGTACTTC.

The chain carries TRBV30 and TRBJ1-1; unclear D gene. CDR1 and CDR2 (germline): GTSNPN, SVGIG (reference sequence). The V end lost 0 bases, the J end lost 4 bases, and 12 bases lay between the germline ends. The CDR3 sequence is 14 residues long. The CDR3 spells CAWSVLGVGTEAFF. DNA for the CDR3: TGTGCCTGGAGTGTACTTGGGGTGGGCACTGAAGCTTTCTTT.